This T cell receptor delta chain derives from a study of Vδ1+ human thymocytes. The study, taken as a whole, reports: Thymic TRG and TRD repertoires appeared highly polyclonal.

The template was reverse-transcribed extracted RNA. Multiplex PCR used pooled V-gene forward primers and a constant-region reverse primer to amplify CDR3s. With CATT, TCRdb re-called clones from the multiplex PCR reads. The sample has under 85,000 delta-chain clones; approximately 37% are singletons. With respect to this clone: Its antigen remains unknown.

Germline lookup yields CDR1 TSWWSYY and CDR2 QGS. The CDR3 extends over 15 amino acids. V gave up 3 bases and J gave up 7 bases; unmatched junction bases: 11. Sequenced input: Vdelta1+ gamma-delta thymocytes from the thymus. Subset: FACS-sorted CD3+ TCRalphabeta- TCRVdelta1+ TCRVdelta2- thymocytes. The chain is built from TRDV1 and TRDJ1; the match to TRDD3 covers 7 bases. This clonotype originated in a boy less than two years old who had congenital heart surgery. The CDR3 loop is CALGDPGGDRGKLIF. CDR3 in DNA: TGTGCTCTTGGGGATCCCGGAGGGGATAGGGGTAAACTCATCTTT.